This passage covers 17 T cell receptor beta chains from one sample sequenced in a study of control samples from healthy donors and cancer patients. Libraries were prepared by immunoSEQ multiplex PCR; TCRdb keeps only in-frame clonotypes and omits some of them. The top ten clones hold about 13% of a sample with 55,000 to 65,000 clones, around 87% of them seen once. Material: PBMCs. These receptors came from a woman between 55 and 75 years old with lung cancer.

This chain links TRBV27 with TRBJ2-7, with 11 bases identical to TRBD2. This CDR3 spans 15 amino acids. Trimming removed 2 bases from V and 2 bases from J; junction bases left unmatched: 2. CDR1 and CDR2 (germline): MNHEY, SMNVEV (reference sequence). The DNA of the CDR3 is TGTGCCAGCAGTTTAGCTAGCGGGGGGACCTACGAGCAGTACTTC. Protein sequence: CASSLASGGTYEQYF.

In nucleotides, the CDR3 is TGTGCCAGCAGCCACGAACAGCCGAACACTGAAGCTTTCTTT. The encoded protein is CASSHEQPNTEAFF. This chain links TRBV3-1 (or the pseudogene TRBV3-2) with TRBJ1-1; D remains unclear. The germline V gene has CDR1 LGHDT and CDR2 YNNKEL (reference sequence). The CDR3 consists of 14 residues. V lost 3 bases and J lost 1, with 9 bases in between.

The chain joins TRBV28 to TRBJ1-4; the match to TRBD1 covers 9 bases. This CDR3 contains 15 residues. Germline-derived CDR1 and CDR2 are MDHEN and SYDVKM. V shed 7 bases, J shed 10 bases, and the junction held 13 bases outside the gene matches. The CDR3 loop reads CASKVRGQGVGKLFF. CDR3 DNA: TGTGCCAGCAAGGTCCGGGGACAGGGAGTAGGAAAACTGTTTTTT.

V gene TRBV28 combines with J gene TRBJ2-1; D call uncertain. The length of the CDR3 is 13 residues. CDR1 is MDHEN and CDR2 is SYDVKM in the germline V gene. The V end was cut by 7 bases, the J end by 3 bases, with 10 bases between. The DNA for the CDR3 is TGTGCCAGCACCACGACGGTCTACAATGAGCAGTTCTTC. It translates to CASTTTVYNEQFF.

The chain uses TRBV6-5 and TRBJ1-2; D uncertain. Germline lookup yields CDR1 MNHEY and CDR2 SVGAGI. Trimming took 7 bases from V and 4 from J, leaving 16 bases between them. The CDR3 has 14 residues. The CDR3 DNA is TGTGCCAGCACCCCCGGCACCTACTCCTATGGCTACACCTTC. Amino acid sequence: CASTPGTYSYGYTF.

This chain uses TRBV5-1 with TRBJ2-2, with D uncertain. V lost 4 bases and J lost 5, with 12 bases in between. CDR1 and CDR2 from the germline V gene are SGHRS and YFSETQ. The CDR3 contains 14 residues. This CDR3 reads CASSHNGETGELFF. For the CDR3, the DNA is TGCGCCAGCAGCCATAACGGAGAGACCGGGGAGCTGTTTTTT. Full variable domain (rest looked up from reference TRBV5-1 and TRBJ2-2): KAGVTQTPRYLIKTRGQQVTLSCSPISGHRSVSWYQQTPGQGLQFLFEYFSETQRNKGNFPGRFSGRQFSNSRSEMNVSTLELGDSALYLCASSHNGETGELFFGEGSRLTVL.

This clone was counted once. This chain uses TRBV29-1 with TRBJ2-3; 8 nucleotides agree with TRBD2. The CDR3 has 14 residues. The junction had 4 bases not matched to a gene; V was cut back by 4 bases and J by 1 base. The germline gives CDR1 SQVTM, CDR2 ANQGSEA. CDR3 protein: CSVASGSGTDTQYF. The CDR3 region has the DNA TGCAGCGTTGCGAGCGGGAGCGGCACAGATACGCAGTATTTT.

The CDR3, as DNA: TGTGCCAGCAGCAATCAAGGCGTGGGGAATGAGCAGTTCTTC. Residues: CASSNQGVGNEQFF. This chain connects TRBV5-4 to TRBJ2-1, with D unclear. This CDR3 is 14 amino acids long. The ends were cut back, 4 bases at V and 7 bases at J, with 15 bases in the middle. Germline V gene lookup returns CDR1 SGHNT and CDR2 YYREEE (reference sequence).

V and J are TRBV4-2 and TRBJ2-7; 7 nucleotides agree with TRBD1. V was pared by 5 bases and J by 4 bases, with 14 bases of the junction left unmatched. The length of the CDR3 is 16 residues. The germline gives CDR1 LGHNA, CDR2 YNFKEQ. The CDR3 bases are TGTGCCAGCAGCTACAACACCGGGACAGCCTTATACGAGCAGTACTTC. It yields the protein CASSYNTGTALYEQYF.

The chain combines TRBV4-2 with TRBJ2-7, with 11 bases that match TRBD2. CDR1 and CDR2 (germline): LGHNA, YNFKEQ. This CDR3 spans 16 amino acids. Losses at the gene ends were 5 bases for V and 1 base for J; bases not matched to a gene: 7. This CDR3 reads CASSAAGTSGSYEQYF. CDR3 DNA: TGTGCCAGCAGCGCAGCCGGGACTAGCGGTTCCTACGAGCAGTACTTC.

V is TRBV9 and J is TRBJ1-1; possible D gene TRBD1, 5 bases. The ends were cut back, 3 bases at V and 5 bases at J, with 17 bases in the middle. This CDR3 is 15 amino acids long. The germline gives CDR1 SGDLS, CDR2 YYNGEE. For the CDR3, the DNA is TGTGCCAGCAGCGCGACGGCGGGGCCGCGAACTGAAGCTTTCTTT. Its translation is CASSATAGPRTEAFF. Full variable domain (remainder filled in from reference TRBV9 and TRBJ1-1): DSGVTQTPKHLITATGQRVTLRCSPRSGDLSVYWYQQSLDQGLQFLIQYYNGEERAKGNILERFSAQQFPDLHSELNLSSLELGDSALYFCASSATAGPRTEAFFGQGTRLTVV.

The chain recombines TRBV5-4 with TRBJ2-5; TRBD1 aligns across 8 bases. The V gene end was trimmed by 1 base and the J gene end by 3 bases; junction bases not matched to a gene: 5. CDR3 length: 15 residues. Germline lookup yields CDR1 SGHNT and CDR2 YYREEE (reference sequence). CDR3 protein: CASSLSRGLEETQYF. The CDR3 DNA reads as TGTGCCAGCAGCTTGAGCAGGGGGCTGGAAGAGACCCAGTACTTC.

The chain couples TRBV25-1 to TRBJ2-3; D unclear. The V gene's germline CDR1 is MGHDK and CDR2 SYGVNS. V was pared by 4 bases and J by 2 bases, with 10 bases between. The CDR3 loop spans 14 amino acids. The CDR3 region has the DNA TGTGCCAGCAGTGGACCGGAAATCACAGATACGCAGTATTTT. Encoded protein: CASSGPEITDTQYF.

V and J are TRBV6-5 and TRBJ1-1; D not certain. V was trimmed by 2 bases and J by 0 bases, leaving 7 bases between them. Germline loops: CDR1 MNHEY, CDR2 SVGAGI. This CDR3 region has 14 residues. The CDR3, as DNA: TGTGCCAGCAGTTACGCCGCAGTGAACACTGAAGCTTTCTTT. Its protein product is CASSYAAVNTEAFF.

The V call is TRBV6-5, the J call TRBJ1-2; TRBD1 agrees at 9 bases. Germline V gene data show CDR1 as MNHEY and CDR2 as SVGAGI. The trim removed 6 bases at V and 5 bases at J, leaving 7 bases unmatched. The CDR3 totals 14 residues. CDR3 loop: CASSHRDRAYGYTF. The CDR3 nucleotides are TGTGCCAGCAGCCACCGGGACAGGGCTTATGGCTACACCTTC.

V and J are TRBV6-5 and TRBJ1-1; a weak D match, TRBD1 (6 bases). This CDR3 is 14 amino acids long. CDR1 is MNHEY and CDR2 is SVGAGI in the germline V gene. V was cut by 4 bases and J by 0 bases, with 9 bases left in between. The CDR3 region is CASSSGQMNTEAFF. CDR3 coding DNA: TGTGCCAGCAGTTCCGGACAGATGAACACTGAAGCTTTCTTT.

The CDR3 protein is CASSPQTELYGYTF. The CDR3, as DNA: TGCGCCAGCAGCCCCCAGACGGAGCTCTATGGCTACACCTTC. The chain employs TRBV5-1 and TRBJ1-2, with D unclear. This CDR3 contains 14 residues. In germline, CDR1 is SGHRS, CDR2 YFSETQ. Trimming stripped 4 bases from V and 4 bases from J, with 14 bases between.